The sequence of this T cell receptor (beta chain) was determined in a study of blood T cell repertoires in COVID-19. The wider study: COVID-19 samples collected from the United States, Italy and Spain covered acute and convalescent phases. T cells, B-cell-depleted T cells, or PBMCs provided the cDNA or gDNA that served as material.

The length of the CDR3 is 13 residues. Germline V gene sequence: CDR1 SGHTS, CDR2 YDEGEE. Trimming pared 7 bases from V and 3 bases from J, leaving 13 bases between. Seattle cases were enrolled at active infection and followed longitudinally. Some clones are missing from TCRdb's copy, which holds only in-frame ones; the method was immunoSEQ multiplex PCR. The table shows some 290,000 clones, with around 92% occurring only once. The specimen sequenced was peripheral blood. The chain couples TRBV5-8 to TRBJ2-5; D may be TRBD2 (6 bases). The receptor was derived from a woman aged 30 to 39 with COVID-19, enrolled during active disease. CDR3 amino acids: CASQGLFKETQYF. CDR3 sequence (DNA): TGTGCCAGCCAGGGACTCTTTAAAGAGACCCAGTACTTC.